A selection of T cell receptor beta chains follows, all from one sample in a study of blood T cells in healthy people across ages. TCRdb re-called the 5' RACE reads with MiXCR, one entry per CDR3 protein. The sample consists of around 800,000 distinct CDR3 sequences, roughly 24% of them appearing once. These records were also assigned to another study, of T cells of mothers and their children.

The sample comprised blood. The receptors shown here come from a boy aged 5 to 17 in good health. Each CDR3 is given with its conserved first and last residue. Rows may omit the clone size; those that give it use once, few, many or a size class.

J	V	size	CDR3
TRBJ2-2	TRBV30	few	CAWSVVGAGELFF
TRBJ2-5	TRBV24-1	few	CATSDQGSETQYF
TRBJ2-2	TRBV10-3	few	CAISELTGSDTGELFF
TRBJ2-7	TRBV9	few	CASSDPRADLGEQYF
TRBJ2-3	TRBV3-1	few	CASSQDVGTDTQYF
TRBJ2-7	TRBV2	.	CASSEWLGTSYEQYF
TRBJ2-5	TRBV3-1	few	CASSQGRTILETQYF
TRBJ2-7	TRBV29-1	few	CSVGMGPYEQYF
TRBJ2-7	TRBV6-2/TRBV6-3	.	CASSYSHTSGDYEQYF
TRBJ1-1	TRBV29-1	.	CSVKGAPRGTEAFF
TRBJ2-5	TRBV29-1	.	CSVRTGRRETQYF
TRBJ2-5	TRBV12-3/TRBV12-4	.	CASSLPPLPQETQYF
TRBJ1-2	TRBV29-1	.	CSVEGPLMENYGYTF
TRBJ1-5	TRBV3-1	few	CASSPGPGNQPQHF
TRBJ1-4	TRBV6-5	many	CASSRDAYNEKLFF
TRBJ2-5	TRBV2	.	CASSLYGENPYF
TRBJ2-1	TRBV5-1	.	CASSAGTSGFNEQFF
TRBJ2-6	TRBV12-5	few	CASGLYGTGANVLTF
TRBJ2-3	TRBV20-1	.	CSAPGVERQDTQYF
TRBJ2-5	TRBV19	.	CASSGIQRGGQETQYF
TRBJ2-1	TRBV29-1	few	CSVPYTYNEQFF
TRBJ1-1	TRBV3-1	few	CASSPNWDTRNTEAFF
TRBJ2-3	TRBV3-1	.	CASSQDGGADTQYF
TRBJ2-6	TRBV12-3/TRBV12-4	few	CASSLMGRGLVGANVLTF
.	TRBV7-9	few	CASSLGTSGGGYEQYF
TRBJ1-1	TRBV3-1	many	CASSQRDSLGAFF
TRBJ1-4	TRBV15	few	CATSRDYETANEKLFF
TRBJ2-5	TRBV9	few	CASSVRGRGNKETQYF
TRBJ2-5	TRBV3-1	.	CATRGVSFGETQYF
TRBJ1-6	TRBV6-6	few	CASSTTDRVLALHF
TRBJ1-6	TRBV7-3	.	CASSLAGIGNSPLHF
TRBJ1-2	TRBV20-1	.	CSARGGDGYTF
TRBJ2-4	TRBV4-2	few	CASSQFKRGLAKNIQYF
TRBJ1-2	TRBV7-8	.	CANSLWIGGAEGGYTF
TRBJ2-7	TRBV28	.	CASSPATGRYEQYF
TRBJ2-7	TRBV5-1	.	CASSLDGTGYLQQYF
TRBJ1-1	TRBV14	few	CASSQEPLMFLGGTEAFF
TRBJ1-1	TRBV20-1	few	CSARGGQGDTEAFF
TRBJ2-4	TRBV18	.	CASSRTGFDKNIQYF
TRBJ1-4	TRBV7-2	few	CASSHPGEKLFF
TRBJ1-2	TRBV29-1	.	CSVEWIHSYGYTF
TRBJ1-2	TRBV6-6	.	CASSSLSEEYGYTF
TRBJ2-2	TRBV5-1	.	CASSSIFLANTGELFF
TRBJ1-1	TRBV6-1	.	CASSEIFSLWAFF
TRBJ1-6	TRBV10-1	.	CASRDPPGWSPLHF
TRBJ1-1	TRBV5-1	.	CASSLDLAAAAFEAFF
TRBJ2-2	TRBV9	few	CASTVWGDGELFF
TRBJ2-5	TRBV28	.	CASSSGFSETQYF
TRBJ2-1	TRBV7-3	.	CASSGQGAAPNEQFF
TRBJ1-4	TRBV5-1	.	CASSPQGTQEKLFF
TRBJ2-5	TRBV30	.	CAWSVGLAGIQETQYF
TRBJ2-5	TRBV10-3	few	CAISEEGQVQETQYF
TRBJ2-5	TRBV7-3	once	CASSFGRQGKETQYF
.	TRBV6-5	.	CASSYGGANYEQYF
TRBJ2-5	TRBV6-1	.	CASRETGQLKETQYF
TRBJ2-5	TRBV9	few	CASSVGAGGLETQYF
TRBJ1-6	TRBV5-1	.	CASSLRTGNGSPLHF